The rows below give T cell receptor beta chains drawn from one sample of a study of blood T cell repertoires in COVID-19. The assay was immunoSEQ multiplex PCR, and TCRdb's table has in-frame clones only and misses some. The sample yields hundreds of thousands of clones, about 90% seen once. The sample consisted of PBMCs or T cells enriched from blood (not recorded which). The receptor source for this set is a woman in her 50s with acute COVID-19. CDR3s include the opening cysteine and the closing phenylalanine or tryptophan. The D gene is left open where the match is weak. Not all rows give a size; the values are once, few, many and, for expanded clones, a class.

v_call: TRBV15; clone_size: .; j_call: TRBJ1-3; d_call: TRBD1; cdr3_nt: TGTGCCACCAGCGCGGACAGGACCACTCTATCTGGAAACACCATATATTTT; cdr3_aa: CATSADRTTLSGNTIYF
v_call: TRBV6-5; clone_size: .; j_call: TRBJ1-1; d_call: .; cdr3_nt: TGTGCCAGCAGTTACTCGGGAGGGGATATGAACACTGAAGCTTTCTTT; cdr3_aa: CASSYSGGDMNTEAFF
v_call: TRBV11-2; clone_size: .; j_call: TRBJ2-7; d_call: TRBD2; cdr3_nt: TGTGCCAGCAGCTCCCCCGGGACTAGACTCGCCTACGAGCAGTACTTC; cdr3_aa: CASSSPGTRLAYEQYF
v_call: TRBV15; clone_size: few; j_call: TRBJ1-1; d_call: TRBD1; cdr3_nt: TGTGCCACCAGCAGACAGGGACAGGGGAAGGGTAACACTGAAGCTTTCTTT; cdr3_aa: CATSRQGQGKGNTEAFF
v_call: TRBV3-1/TRBV3-2; clone_size: .; j_call: TRBJ2-3; d_call: .; cdr3_nt: TGTGCCAGCAGCTCTCGACCGACAATCGATACGCAGTATTTT; cdr3_aa: CASSSRPTIDTQYF
v_call: TRBV4-3; clone_size: .; j_call: TRBJ2-2; d_call: TRBD2; cdr3_nt: TGCGCCAGCAGCCAGAGCGGGAGGGCGGCCGGGGAGCTGTTTTTT; cdr3_aa: CASSQSGRAAGELFF
v_call: TRBV27; clone_size: once; j_call: TRBJ2-1; d_call: .; cdr3_nt: TGTGCCAGCAGTGTCCACAGGAATGAGCAGTTCTTC; cdr3_aa: CASSVHRNEQFF
v_call: TRBV5-1; clone_size: .; j_call: TRBJ2-1; d_call: .; cdr3_nt: TGCGCCAGCAGCTCAAACTGGGGGAGGACCTACAATGAGCAGTTCTTC; cdr3_aa: CASSSNWGRTYNEQFF
v_call: TRBV11-3; clone_size: .; j_call: TRBJ2-7; d_call: .; cdr3_nt: TGTGCCAGCAGCTTAGCTGGCCACGAGCAGTACTTC; cdr3_aa: CASSLAGHEQYF
v_call: TRBV9; clone_size: .; j_call: TRBJ2-7; d_call: .; cdr3_nt: TGTGCCAGCAGCGTAGCCCCAGGGAACGAGCAGTACTTC; cdr3_aa: CASSVAPGNEQYF
v_call: TRBV28; clone_size: .; j_call: TRBJ1-2; d_call: .; cdr3_nt: TGTGCCAGCAGCATACAGGGACCGCCCTGGTATGGCTACACCTTC; cdr3_aa: CASSIQGPPWYGYTF
v_call: TRBV7-3; clone_size: few; j_call: TRBJ2-5; d_call: .; cdr3_nt: TGTGCCAGCAGCTACGCAGGGACTCCCCAAGAGACCCAGTACTTC; cdr3_aa: CASSYAGTPQETQYF
v_call: TRBV6-1; clone_size: many; j_call: TRBJ2-2; d_call: TRBD1; cdr3_nt: TGTGCCAGCAGTATACAGGGGGCGCACACCGGGGAGCTGTTTTTT; cdr3_aa: CASSIQGAHTGELFF
v_call: TRBV7-2; clone_size: .; j_call: TRBJ2-3; d_call: TRBD2; cdr3_nt: TGTGCCAGCAGCCCGGGGACTAGCGGGAGCACAGATACGCAGTATTTT; cdr3_aa: CASSPGTSGSTDTQYF
v_call: TRBV18; clone_size: .; j_call: TRBJ1-4; d_call: TRBD1; cdr3_nt: TGTGCCAGCTCACCAATTGAGGGGGCTGTTGGAGAAAAACTGTTTTTT; cdr3_aa: CASSPIEGAVGEKLFF
v_call: TRBV4-3; clone_size: .; j_call: TRBJ2-1; d_call: .; cdr3_nt: TGCGCCAGCAGCCAAGTTCTCACTAGCCGAGGGGATGAGCAGTTCTTC; cdr3_aa: CASSQVLTSRGDEQFF
v_call: TRBV18; clone_size: .; j_call: TRBJ2-5; d_call: .; cdr3_nt: TGTGCCAGCTCACAAAATTTCGGCAACGCCAGGGAGACCCAGTACTTC; cdr3_aa: CASSQNFGNARETQYF
v_call: TRBV9; clone_size: .; j_call: TRBJ2-1; d_call: .; cdr3_nt: TGTGCCAGCACCGCAGCAGCGGAAACCTACAATGAGCAGTTCTTC; cdr3_aa: CASTAAAETYNEQFF
v_call: TRBV29-1; clone_size: .; j_call: TRBJ2-1; d_call: TRBD1; cdr3_nt: TGCAGCGTTAATGGGGACAGGGGGGGAACCTACAATGAGCAGTTCTTC; cdr3_aa: CSVNGDRGGTYNEQFF
v_call: TRBV5-5; clone_size: .; j_call: TRBJ2-2; d_call: TRBD1; cdr3_nt: TGTGCCAGCAGCTTAGCAGGGGGCGCGAACACCGGGGAGCTGTTTTTT; cdr3_aa: CASSLAGGANTGELFF
v_call: TRBV28; clone_size: .; j_call: TRBJ2-2; d_call: TRBD2; cdr3_nt: TGTGCCAGCAGTCCACTAGCGGCCCCGGGCGGGGAGCTGTTTTTT; cdr3_aa: CASSPLAAPGGELFF
v_call: TRBV7-8; clone_size: .; j_call: TRBJ2-2; d_call: .; cdr3_nt: TGTGCCAGCAGCTTAGTCTCCAAGGGGTACACCGGGGAGCTGTTTTTT; cdr3_aa: CASSLVSKGYTGELFF
v_call: TRBV6-4; clone_size: many; j_call: TRBJ2-3; d_call: TRBD1; cdr3_nt: TGTGCCAGCAGTGACTCGACAGGGGGCGCAGATACGCAGTATTTT; cdr3_aa: CASSDSTGGADTQYF
v_call: TRBV28; clone_size: few; j_call: TRBJ1-5; d_call: .; cdr3_nt: TGTGCCAGCAGCTGGCAGGGTCACAGCAATCAGCCCCAGCATTTT; cdr3_aa: CASSWQGHSNQPQHF
v_call: TRBV28; clone_size: .; j_call: TRBJ1-6; d_call: TRBD1; cdr3_nt: TGTGCCAGCATCGGGGGGGGGACAGTGAATTCACCCCTCCACTTT; cdr3_aa: CASIGGGTVNSPLHF
v_call: TRBV7-9; clone_size: .; j_call: TRBJ2-1; d_call: TRBD2; cdr3_nt: TGTGCCAGCAGCAAGGGGACTAGCGGGAGGGACAATGAGCAGTTCTTC; cdr3_aa: CASSKGTSGRDNEQFF
v_call: TRBV18; clone_size: once; j_call: TRBJ1-1; d_call: .; cdr3_nt: TGTGCCAGCTCACCACAGGAAGGGGCGGATATTGAAGCTTTCTTT; cdr3_aa: CASSPQEGADIEAFF
v_call: TRBV20-1; clone_size: .; j_call: TRBJ1-2; d_call: .; cdr3_nt: TGCAGGGGCAGGGAACACACCTTC; cdr3_aa: CRGREHTF
v_call: TRBV25-1; clone_size: .; j_call: TRBJ2-7; d_call: TRBD1; cdr3_nt: TGTGCCAGCAGGGACAGGGGGCGCGACGAGCAGTACTTC; cdr3_aa: CASRDRGRDEQYF
v_call: TRBV29-1; clone_size: once; j_call: TRBJ2-5; d_call: TRBD2; cdr3_nt: TGCAGCGTTCCCGAACTAGCGGGAGGGACAGAGACCCAGTACTTC; cdr3_aa: CSVPELAGGTETQYF
v_call: TRBV5-1; clone_size: .; j_call: TRBJ2-1; d_call: TRBD2; cdr3_nt: TGCGCCAGCAGCTTGGGAAGCGGGACTTACTCCTACAATGAGCAGTTCTTC; cdr3_aa: CASSLGSGTYSYNEQFF
v_call: TRBV7-2; clone_size: .; j_call: TRBJ1-3; d_call: .; cdr3_nt: TGTGCCAGCAGCTTAGCGTACAGGAGGGCGGCTGGAAACACCATATATTTT; cdr3_aa: CASSLAYRRAAGNTIYF
v_call: TRBV4-1; clone_size: .; j_call: TRBJ1-1; d_call: TRBD1; cdr3_nt: TGCGCCAGCAGCCAGGGGCAGGGGGCCATCACTGAAGCTTTCTTT; cdr3_aa: CASSQGQGAITEAFF
v_call: TRBV9; clone_size: .; j_call: TRBJ1-6; d_call: .; cdr3_nt: TGTGCCAGCAGCGTAGCGGGGGTCCGATCACCCCTCCACTTT; cdr3_aa: CASSVAGVRSPLHF
v_call: TRBV3-1/TRBV3-2; clone_size: once; j_call: TRBJ2-3; d_call: TRBD1; cdr3_nt: TGTGCCAGCACCCTAACTGACAGGGGGATACGAAGTATGCAGTATTTT; cdr3_aa: CASTLTDRGIRSMQYF
v_call: TRBV6-2/TRBV6-3; clone_size: .; j_call: TRBJ2-7; d_call: .; cdr3_nt: TGTGCCAGCAGTTACTCCTACTCCTACGAGCAGTACTTC; cdr3_aa: CASSYSYSYEQYF
v_call: TRBV30; clone_size: .; j_call: TRBJ2-5; d_call: .; cdr3_nt: TGTGCCTGGAGGAGGCAGGGTACAGAGACCCAGTACTTC; cdr3_aa: CAWRRQGTETQYF
v_call: TRBV7-2; clone_size: .; j_call: TRBJ2-7; d_call: TRBD2; cdr3_nt: TGTGCCAGCAGCAACCTAGCGGGAGGGCCCTACGAGCAGTACTTC; cdr3_aa: CASSNLAGGPYEQYF
v_call: TRBV4-3; clone_size: .; j_call: TRBJ2-1; d_call: TRBD2; cdr3_nt: TGCGCCAGCAGCCAAAGACTAGCGGGAGTCGGAGGTGAGCAGTTCTTC; cdr3_aa: CASSQRLAGVGGEQFF
v_call: TRBV4-1; clone_size: .; j_call: TRBJ2-7; d_call: TRBD2; cdr3_nt: TGCGCCAGCAGCCAACTAGCGGGGGCCTACGAGCAGTACTTC; cdr3_aa: CASSQLAGAYEQYF
v_call: TRBV4-1; clone_size: .; j_call: TRBJ2-5; d_call: TRBD2; cdr3_nt: TGCGCCAGCAGCCAAGGGGTAGCGGGACGGGAGACCCAGTACTTC; cdr3_aa: CASSQGVAGRETQYF